The table lists the clone carrying this T cell receptor beta chain with many counts. Its antigen is undetermined. T cells were expanded from blood mononuclear cells for about three days with anti-CD3 OKT3 or CD3/CD28 beads. Culture medium contained IL-2 at around 110 IU/ml and IL-7 at 4.5 to 6 ng/ml. Clonotypes were quantified using unique molecular identifier barcodes. TCRdb fed the 5' RACE reads into MiXCR, producing one record per CDR3 protein. The sample has about 20,000 distinct CDR3 sequences, under 3% seen once. This record comes from a study of beta chain bispecific antibodies for T cell cancers. Study-wide points: Most targeted TRBV signal came from the leukemia cell line cells, not normal T cells.

Sequencing was performed on healthy donor T cells cultured with leukemia cells. The clonotype was recovered from a human donor in good health. Some clones in this sample may be carry-over from other donors' samples.

The CDR3 DNA reads as TGTGCCAGCAGTGAATTAGGCCAGAACGACGAGCAGTACTTC. Translating it yields CASSELGQNDEQYF. The chain has TRBV2 and TRBJ2-7; D unresolved. The V end was cut by 2 bases, the J end by 5 bases, with 13 bases between. CDR3 length: 14 residues. Germline CDR1 and CDR2: SNHLY and FYNNEI.